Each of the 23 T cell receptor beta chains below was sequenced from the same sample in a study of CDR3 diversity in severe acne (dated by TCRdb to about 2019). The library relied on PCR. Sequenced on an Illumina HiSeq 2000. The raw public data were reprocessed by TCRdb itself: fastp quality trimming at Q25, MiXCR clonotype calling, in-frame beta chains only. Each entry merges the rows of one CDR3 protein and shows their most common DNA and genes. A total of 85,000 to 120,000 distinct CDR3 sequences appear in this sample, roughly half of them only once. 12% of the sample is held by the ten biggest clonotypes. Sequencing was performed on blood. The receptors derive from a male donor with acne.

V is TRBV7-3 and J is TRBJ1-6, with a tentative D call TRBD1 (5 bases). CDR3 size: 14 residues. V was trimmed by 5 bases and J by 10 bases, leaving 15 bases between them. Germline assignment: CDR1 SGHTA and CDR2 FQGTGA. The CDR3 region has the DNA TGTGCCAGCAGCCAAAACGGGGGAGGGTCACCCCTCCACTTT. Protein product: CASSQNGGGSPLHF.

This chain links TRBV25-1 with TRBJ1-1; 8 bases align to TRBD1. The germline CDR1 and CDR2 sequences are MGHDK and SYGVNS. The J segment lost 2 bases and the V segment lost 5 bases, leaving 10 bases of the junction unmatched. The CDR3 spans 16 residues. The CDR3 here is CASSSIDRGGNTEAFF. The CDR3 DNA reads TGTGCCAGCAGTTCCATCGACAGGGGAGGCAACACTGAAGCTTTCTTT.

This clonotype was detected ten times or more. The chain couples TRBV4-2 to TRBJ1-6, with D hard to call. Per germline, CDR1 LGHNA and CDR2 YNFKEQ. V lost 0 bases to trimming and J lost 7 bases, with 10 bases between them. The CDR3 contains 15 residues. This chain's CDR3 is CASSQDEFPNSPLHF. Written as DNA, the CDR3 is TGTGCCAGCAGCCAAGATGAGTTTCCAAATTCACCCCTCCACTTT.

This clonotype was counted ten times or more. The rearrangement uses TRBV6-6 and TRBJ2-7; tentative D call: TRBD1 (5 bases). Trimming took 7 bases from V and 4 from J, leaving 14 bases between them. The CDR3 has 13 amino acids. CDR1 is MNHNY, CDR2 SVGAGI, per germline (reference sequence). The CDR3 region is CASTFGHIYEQYF. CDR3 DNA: TGTGCCAGCACCTTTGGACATATTTACGAGCAGTACTTC.

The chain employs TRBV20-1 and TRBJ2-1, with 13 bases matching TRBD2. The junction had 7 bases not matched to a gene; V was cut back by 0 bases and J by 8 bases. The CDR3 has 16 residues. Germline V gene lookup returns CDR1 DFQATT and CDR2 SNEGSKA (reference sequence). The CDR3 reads CSARDRTSGRTDEQFF. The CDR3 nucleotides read TGCAGTGCTAGAGATCGGACTAGCGGGAGAACCGATGAGCAGTTCTTC.

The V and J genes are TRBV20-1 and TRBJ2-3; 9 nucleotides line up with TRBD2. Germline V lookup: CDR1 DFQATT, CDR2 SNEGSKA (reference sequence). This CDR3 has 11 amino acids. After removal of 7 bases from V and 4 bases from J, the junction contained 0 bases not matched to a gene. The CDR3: CSGLAADTQYF. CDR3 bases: TGCAGTGGACTAGCGGCAGATACGCAGTATTTT.

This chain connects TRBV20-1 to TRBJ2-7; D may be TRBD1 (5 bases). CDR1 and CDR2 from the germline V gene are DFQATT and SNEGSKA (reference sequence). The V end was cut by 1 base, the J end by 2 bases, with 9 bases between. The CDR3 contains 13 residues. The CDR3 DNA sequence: TGCAGTGCTAGAGCGACAGAGACCTACGAGCAGTACTTC. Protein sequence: CSARATETYEQYF.

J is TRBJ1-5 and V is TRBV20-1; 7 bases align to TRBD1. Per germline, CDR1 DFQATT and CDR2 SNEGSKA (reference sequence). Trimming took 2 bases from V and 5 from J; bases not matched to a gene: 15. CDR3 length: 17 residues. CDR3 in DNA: TGCAGTGCTAGAAGACAGGGATTCGTCGCTCTCGATCAGCCCCAGCATTTT. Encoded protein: CSARRQGFVALDQPQHF.

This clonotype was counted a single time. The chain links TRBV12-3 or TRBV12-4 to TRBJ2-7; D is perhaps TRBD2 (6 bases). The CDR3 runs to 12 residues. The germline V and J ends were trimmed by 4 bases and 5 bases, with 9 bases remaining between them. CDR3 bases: TGTGCCAGCAGTTGGACGGGAGACGAGCAGTACTTC. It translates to CASSWTGDEQYF.

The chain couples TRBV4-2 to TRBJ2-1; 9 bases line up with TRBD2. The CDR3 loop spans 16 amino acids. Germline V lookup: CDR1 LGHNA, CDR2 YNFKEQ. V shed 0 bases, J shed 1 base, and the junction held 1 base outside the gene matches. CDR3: CASSQDSGGSYNEQFF. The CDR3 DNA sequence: TGTGCCAGCAGCCAAGATAGCGGGGGTTCCTACAATGAGCAGTTCTTC.

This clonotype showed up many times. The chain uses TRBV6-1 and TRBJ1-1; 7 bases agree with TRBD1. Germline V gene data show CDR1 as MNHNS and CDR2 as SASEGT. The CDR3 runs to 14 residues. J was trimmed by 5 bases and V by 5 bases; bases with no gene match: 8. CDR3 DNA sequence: TGTGCCAGCAGTTACGACAGGGTGGGGACTGAAGCTTTCTTT. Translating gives CASSYDRVGTEAFF.

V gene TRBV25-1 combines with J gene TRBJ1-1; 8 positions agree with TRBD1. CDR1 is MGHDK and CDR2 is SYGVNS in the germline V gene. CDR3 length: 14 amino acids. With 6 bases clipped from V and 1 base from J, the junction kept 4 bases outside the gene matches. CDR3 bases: TGTGCCAGCAGCCCAGACAGGGGGAACACTGAAGCTTTCTTT. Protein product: CASSPDRGNTEAFF.

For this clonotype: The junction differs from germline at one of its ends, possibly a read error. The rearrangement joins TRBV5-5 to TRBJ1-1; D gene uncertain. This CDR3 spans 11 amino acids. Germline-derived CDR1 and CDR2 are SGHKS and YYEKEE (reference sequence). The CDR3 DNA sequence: TGTGCCAGCAGCTTGGGGCAGAAGAAGACATTT. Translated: CASSLGQKKTF.

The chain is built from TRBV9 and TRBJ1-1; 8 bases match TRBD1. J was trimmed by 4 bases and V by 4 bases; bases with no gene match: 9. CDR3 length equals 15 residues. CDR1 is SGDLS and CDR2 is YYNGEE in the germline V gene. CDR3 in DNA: TGTGCCAGCAGCCCCCGGACAGGGAGGGCCACTGAAGCTTTCTTT. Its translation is CASSPRTGRATEAFF.

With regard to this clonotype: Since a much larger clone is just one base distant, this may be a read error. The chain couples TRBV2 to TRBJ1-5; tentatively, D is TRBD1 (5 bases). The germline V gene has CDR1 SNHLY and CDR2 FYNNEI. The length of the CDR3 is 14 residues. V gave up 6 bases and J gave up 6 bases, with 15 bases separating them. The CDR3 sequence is CASRDGTNTQPQHF. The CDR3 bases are TGTGCCAGCAGAGACGGGACGAACACTCAGCCCCAGCATTTT.

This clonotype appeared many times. The DNA of the CDR3 is TGTGCCAGCAGTTTAGGACAGGCCGATAATTCACCCCTCCACTTT. Protein product: CASSLGQADNSPLHF. V usage is TRBV28 and J usage is TRBJ1-6; 7 bases map to TRBD1. The CDR3 has 15 residues. V gave up 2 bases and J gave up 5 bases; unmatched junction bases: 3. Germline assignment: CDR1 MDHEN and CDR2 SYDVKM.

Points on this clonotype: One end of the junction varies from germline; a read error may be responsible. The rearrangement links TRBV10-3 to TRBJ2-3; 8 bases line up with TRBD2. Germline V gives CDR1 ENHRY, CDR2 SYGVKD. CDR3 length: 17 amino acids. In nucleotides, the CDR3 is TGTGCCACCAGTGAGTCGGCAGGGACTAGAATCACAGATACGCAGTATTTT. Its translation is CATSESAGTRITDTQYF.

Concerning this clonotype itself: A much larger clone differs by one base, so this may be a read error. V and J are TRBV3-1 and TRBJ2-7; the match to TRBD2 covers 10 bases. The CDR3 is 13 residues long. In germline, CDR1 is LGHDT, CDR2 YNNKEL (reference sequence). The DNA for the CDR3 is TGTGCCAGCAGCGGACTAGCGGACTACGGGCAGTACTTC. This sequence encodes CASSGLADYGQYF.

The CDR3 region has the DNA TGTGCCAGTAGTATCTCAACGGGAGTGCGAGAGCAGTACTTC. Amino acid sequence: CASSISTGVREQYF. The chain has TRBV19 and TRBJ2-7, with D possibly TRBD2 on 6 matching bases. In germline, CDR1 is LNHDA, CDR2 SQIVND (reference sequence). The CDR3 runs 14 residues. The V gene lost 3 bases and the J gene lost 7 bases, with 16 bases spanning the gap.

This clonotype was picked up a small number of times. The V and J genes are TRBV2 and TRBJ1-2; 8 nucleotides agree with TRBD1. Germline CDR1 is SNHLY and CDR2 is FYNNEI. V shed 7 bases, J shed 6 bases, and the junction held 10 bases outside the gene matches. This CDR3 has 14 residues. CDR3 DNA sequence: TGTGCCAGCATGATCGTGGGGACAGGTGATGGCTACACCTTC. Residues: CASMIVGTGDGYTF.

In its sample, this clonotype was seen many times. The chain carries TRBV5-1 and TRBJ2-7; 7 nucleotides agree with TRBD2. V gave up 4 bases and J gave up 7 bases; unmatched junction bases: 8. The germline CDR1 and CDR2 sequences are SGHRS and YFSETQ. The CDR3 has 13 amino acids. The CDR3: CASSPRETTEQYF. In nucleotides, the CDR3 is TGCGCCAGCAGCCCGCGGGAGACGACTGAGCAGTACTTC. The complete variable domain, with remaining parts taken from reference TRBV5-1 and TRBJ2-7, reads KAGVTQTPRYLIKTRGQQVTLSCSPISGHRSVSWYQQTPGQGLQFLFEYFSETQRNKGNFPGRFSGRQFSNSRSEMNVSTLELGDSALYLCASSPRETTEQYFGPGTRLTVT.

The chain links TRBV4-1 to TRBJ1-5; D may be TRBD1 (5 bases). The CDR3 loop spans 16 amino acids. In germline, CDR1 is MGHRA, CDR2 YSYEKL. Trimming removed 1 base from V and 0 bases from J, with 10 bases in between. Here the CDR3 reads CASSQGLGTSNQPQHF. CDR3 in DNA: TGCGCCAGCAGCCAAGGGTTGGGGACTAGCAATCAGCCCCAGCATTTT.

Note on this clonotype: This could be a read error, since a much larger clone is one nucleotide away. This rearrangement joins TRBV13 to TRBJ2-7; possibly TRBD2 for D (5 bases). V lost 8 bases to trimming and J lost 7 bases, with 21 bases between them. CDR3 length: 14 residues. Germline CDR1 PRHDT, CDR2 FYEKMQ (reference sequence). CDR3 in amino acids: CASLRERSYNEQYF. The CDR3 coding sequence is TGTGCCAGCCTAAGAGAGCGGTCCTACAATGAGCAGTACTTC.